The 14 T cell receptor beta chains below come from one sample, sequenced in a study of T cells after yellow fever vaccination (dated by TCRdb to the late 2010s). Taken with the paper, the label for treatment or condition translates to: live attenuated yellow fever vaccine strain. Libraries were built with 5' RACE. Sequencing relied on an Illumina HiSeq 2500. The raw public data were reprocessed by TCRdb itself: fastp quality trimming at Q25, MiXCR clonotype calling, in-frame beta chains only. Entries are consolidated by CDR3 protein sequence, retaining the most common genes and DNA. The sample includes 400,000 to 650,000 distinct CDR3 sequences, with 20% to 25% observed a single time. Less than 20% of the sample rests with the top ten. Specimen: PBMCs, collected roughly 20 days after the first yellow fever vaccination. The receptors come from a man aged 18 to 29 who received the YFV17D yellow fever vaccine.

This clonotype turned up a few times. The chain combines TRBV27 with TRBJ2-3; D may be TRBD1 (5 bases). In germline, CDR1 is MNHEY, CDR2 SMNVEV (reference sequence). V was cut by 6 bases and J by 1 base, with 8 bases left in between. The CDR3 contains 13 residues. CDR3 residues: CASRTRGTDTQYF. The CDR3 DNA reads TGTGCCAGCAGAACCAGGGGCACAGATACGCAGTATTTT.

Only a few counts were recorded for this clonotype. The chain employs TRBV9 and TRBJ1-4; D remains unclear. This CDR3 spans 13 amino acids. Trimming left V 7 bases short and J 6 bases short, with 13 bases between. Per the germline V gene, CDR1 is SGDLS and CDR2 is YYNGEE. The chain's CDR3 is CASARAPDEKLFF. The CDR3, as DNA: TGTGCCAGCGCCCGGGCCCCCGATGAAAAACTGTTTTTT. The full variable domain, in which reference TRBV9 and TRBJ1-4 provide the parts outside the CDR3, is DSGVTQTPKHLITATGQRVTLRCSPRSGDLSVYWYQQSLDQGLQFLIQYYNGEERAKGNILERFSAQQFPDLHSELNLSSLELGDSALYFCASARAPDEKLFFGSGTQLSVL.

This rearrangement joins TRBV20-1 to TRBJ1-1; D is undetermined. Germline V lookup: CDR1 DFQATT, CDR2 SNEGSKA (reference sequence). The CDR3 length is 11 residues. Trimming left V 2 bases short and J 5 bases short, with 6 bases between. The CDR3 here is CSARPQTEAFF. CDR3 in DNA: TGCAGTGCTAGACCCCAAACTGAAGCTTTCTTT.

The chain combines TRBV7-2 with TRBJ2-1, with D perhaps matching TRBD1 (6 bases). The V end was cut by 3 bases, the J end by 1 base, with 7 bases between. The CDR3 runs to 14 residues. The germline V gene encodes CDR1 SGHTA and CDR2 FQGNSA. CDR3 region: CASSFGQSYNEQFF. CDR3 coding DNA: TGTGCCAGCAGCTTTGGACAGTCCTACAATGAGCAGTTCTTC.

The chain joins TRBV6-5 to TRBJ2-4, with TRBD2 identical over 12 bases. The CDR3 contains 15 residues. V was clipped by 4 bases and J by 11 bases; unmatched bases: 9. Germline CDR1 is MNHEY and CDR2 is SVGAGI. The CDR3 DNA reads TGTGCCAGCAGTTCACCCCGACTAGCGGGGGAGGTTCAGTACTTC. Its translation is CASSSPRLAGEVQYF.

The chain has TRBV7-9 and TRBJ2-5, with D perhaps TRBD2 (6 bases). Germline loops: CDR1 SEHNR, CDR2 FQNEAQ (reference sequence). CDR3 length equals 11 residues. Trimming removed 7 bases from V and 7 bases from J, with 10 bases in between. Written as DNA, the CDR3 is TGTGCCAGCATCTCCGGGAGGACCCAGTACTTC. Translated, it gives CASISGRTQYF. The complete variable domain, with remaining parts taken from reference TRBV7-9 and TRBJ2-5, reads DTGVSQNPRHKITKRGQNVTFRCDPISEHNRLYWYRQTLGQGPEFLTYFQNEAQLEKSRLLSDRFSAERPKGSFSTLEIQRTEQGDSAMYLCASISGRTQYFGPGTRLLVL.

This clonotype has just a few counts. The chain recombines TRBV3-1 with TRBJ2-5, with 7 nucleotides matching TRBD1. The germline V gene has CDR1 LGHDT and CDR2 YNNKEL (reference sequence). Losses at the gene ends were 8 bases for V and 0 bases for J; bases not matched to a gene: 6. The CDR3 length is 14 residues. DNA for the CDR3: TGTGCCAGCCAGGGACAGCTGTACCAAGAGACCCAGTACTTC. The encoded protein is CASQGQLYQETQYF.

The chain couples TRBV7-6 to TRBJ2-7, with D possibly being TRBD2 (5 bases). CDR1 SGHVS and CDR2 FNYEAQ come from the germline V gene. This CDR3 is 14 amino acids long. The V end lost 4 bases, the J end lost 1 base, and 11 bases lay between the germline ends. As DNA, the CDR3 is TGTGCCAGCAGCTACGGAGGCGGGTCCTACGAGCAGTACTTC. Protein sequence: CASSYGGGSYEQYF.

This clonotype was seen more than once but under ten times. The V call is TRBV11-1, the J call TRBJ2-5; D is uncertain. CDR1 is SGHAT, CDR2 FQDESV, per germline (reference sequence). V gave up 5 bases and J gave up 2 bases, with 12 bases separating them. The CDR3 spans 14 residues. The CDR3 protein is CASSGRAHQETQYF. The CDR3 DNA reads as TGTGCCAGCAGCGGAAGGGCGCATCAAGAGACCCAGTACTTC.

This clonotype was detected only a few times. The chain employs TRBV14 and TRBJ2-3; a possible D gene is TRBD2 (6 bases). V was shortened by 4 bases and J by 0 bases, with 17 bases between the two germline ends. Germline V gives CDR1 SGHDN, CDR2 FVKESK. The CDR3 length is 17 residues. The CDR3, as DNA: TGTGCCAGCAGCCGACTAGGGTCGGGACCTAGCACAGATACGCAGTATTTT. Protein sequence: CASSRLGSGPSTDTQYF.

This clonotype was observed a handful of times. The rearrangement uses TRBV5-5 and TRBJ1-2, with D perhaps TRBD1 (5 bases). The length of the CDR3 is 14 residues. Per the germline V gene, CDR1 is SGHKS and CDR2 is YYEKEE (reference sequence). V was shortened by 1 base and J by 4 bases, with 11 bases between the two germline ends. In DNA form, the CDR3 reads TGTGCCAGCAGCTTGCTTCCAGGGAGCTATGGCTACACCTTC. Amino acid sequence: CASSLLPGSYGYTF. The variable domain in full, with the rest retrieved from reference TRBV5-5 and TRBJ1-2, is DAGVTQSPTHLIKTRGQQVTLRCSPISGHKSVSWYQQVLGQGPQFIFQYYEKEERGRGNFPDRFSARQFPNYSSELNVNALLLGDSALYLCASSLLPGSYGYTFGSGTRLTVV.

This sequence joins TRBV20-1 and TRBJ1-5; a weak D match, TRBD1 (5 bases). There are 15 residues in the CDR3. Trimming took off 3 bases at V and 5 bases at J, with 17 bases between the two ends. Germline V gene sequence: CDR1 DFQATT, CDR2 SNEGSKA (reference sequence). CDR3 protein: CSARLQGRVHQPQHF. As DNA, the CDR3 is TGCAGTGCTAGGCTACAAGGCAGGGTACATCAGCCCCAGCATTTT.

This CDR3 reads CASSQGRTSGEYEQYF. CDR3 in DNA: TGCGCCAGCAGCCAAGGCAGGACTAGCGGGGAGTACGAGCAGTACTTC. The rearrangement uses TRBV4-3 and TRBJ2-7, with 12 nucleotides matching TRBD2. The CDR3 covers 16 residues. In germline, CDR1 is LGHNA, CDR2 YSLEER. V shed 1 base and J 4 bases; nucleotides not matched to a gene: 5.

In this sample, this clonotype turned up a few times. The junction differs from germline at one of its ends, possibly a read error. J is TRBJ1-5 and V is TRBV4-1; 8 bases line up with TRBD1. Per the germline V gene, CDR1 is MGHRA and CDR2 is YSYEKL. The CDR3 is 15 amino acids. Here the CDR3 reads CASSEEGTGIQPQHF. The CDR3 coding sequence is TGCGCCAGCAGCGAAGAGGGGACAGGAATTCAGCCCCAGCATTTT.